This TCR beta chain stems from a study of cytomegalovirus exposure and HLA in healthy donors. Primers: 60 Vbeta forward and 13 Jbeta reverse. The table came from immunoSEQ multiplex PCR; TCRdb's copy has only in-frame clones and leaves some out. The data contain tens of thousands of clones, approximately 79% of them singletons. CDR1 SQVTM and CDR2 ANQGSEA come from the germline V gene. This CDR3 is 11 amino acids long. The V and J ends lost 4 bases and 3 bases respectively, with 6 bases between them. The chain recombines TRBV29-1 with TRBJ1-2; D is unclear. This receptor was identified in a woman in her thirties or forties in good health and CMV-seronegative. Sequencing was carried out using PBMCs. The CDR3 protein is CSVGTDYGYTF. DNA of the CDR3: TGCAGCGTTGGAACGGACTATGGCTACACCTTC.